Listed here is a single TCR beta chain. The sample comes from a study of T-cell reconstitution after alpha-beta-depleted transplantation in children. A TCRbeta library incorporating unique molecular identifiers was prepared. TCRdb re-analysed the PCR reads in MiXCR, keeping a single row per CDR3 protein. The sample shows roughly 500,000 distinct CDR3 sequences, approximately 12% of them seen only once. With 5 bases removed from V and 2 bases from J, the gap between germline ends came to 15 bases. The germline CDR1 and CDR2 sequences are SGHTA and FQGNSA. The CDR3 runs 15 residues. This clonotype was obtained from a human donor who donated a stem cell graft to a child with combined immunodeficiency. This material consisted of PBMCs from the stem cell graft donor, taken from the stem cell graft. The chain carries TRBV7-2 and TRBJ2-5, with a tentative D call TRBD1 (7 bases). DNA of the CDR3: TGTGCCAGCAGCCAGGCGGGGACAGTACAAGAGACCCAGTACTTC. Residues: CASSQAGTVQETQYF.